This T cell receptor beta chain was profiled in a study of cytomegalovirus exposure and HLA in healthy donors (dated by TCRdb to between 2016 and 2019). In the study overall: An earlier analysis of roughly 500 of the donors reported approximately 290 Gb of sequence data and some 100 million unique TCR beta sequences from around 200 million T cells. About 300 gigabases of sequencing data and 70 million to 100 million unique TCR sequences made up an early release that covered 500 to 650 HLA-typed donors. Of the 300 to 500 genotyped donors, approximately 81% were placed in the genetic ancestry cluster associated with self-reported Caucasian donors. The aim of the study was to test whether cataloging public T cell receptors could identify signatures of past pathogen exposure. The study used immunosequencing to profile the T cell repertoires of several hundred subjects and linked those repertoires to cytomegalovirus serostatus. In addition to the first cohort of 666 subjects, a separate validation cohort of over 90 different subjects was used. High-throughput TCR immunosequencing, statistical association of individual TCRs with disease status, and machine learning were combined to predict cytomegalovirus infection status. A later analysis re-examined previously published TCR beta repertoires from about 700 donors and added high-resolution HLA genotyping to investigate patterns of TCR occurrence. In the later analysis, no new phenotypic data were used to find candidate immune exposures; instead, reliance was placed on TCR beta sequences and their occurrence across donors. In an earlier analysis of 500 to 650 of the donors, high-throughput TCR beta sequencing was used to judge whether each TCR beta V gene segment behaved as functional or pseudogenic. Donor age, sex, ethnicity and CMV serostatus were collected together with the repertoire data. In a later genetic analysis, genome-wide SNP genotypes for 398 of the 666 donors were used, and that subset was treated as a discovery cohort. Every discovery cohort repertoire had been produced on one sequencing platform. HLA typing covered class I and class II loci at four-digit resolution. Typing coverage differed by locus: A, B, C, DRB1 and DQB1 were typed in roughly 629-630 donors, DQA1 in approximately 520, DPA1 in around 600, and DPB1 in 472. Because of strong linkage in the cohort, roughly five DR-DQ haplotypes were treated as single units for association and clustering. On average, 235,054 unique TCR beta nucleotide sequences were sequenced per donor among about 400 genotyped donors of the cohort, with roughly 18% of those sequences being non-productive.

Trimming at the junction amounts to 5 bases on V and 2 bases on J, and the germline ends lie 12 bases apart. The CDR3 contains 13 residues, cysteine and phenylalanine counted. Only the CDR3 region is kept as DNA, spanning 39 bases read in frame from base 1. Taken from the germline V gene (reference sequence), the CDR1 and CDR2 loops are GTSNPN and SVGIG. In total, approximately 690 healthy bone marrow donors made up the cohort. At the time of sampling, all cohort members were nominally healthy, though unrecorded immune exposures were likely present. Of the 690 or so cohort members, 250 to 300 had positive CMV serostatus and about 330 had negative CMV serostatus, and CMV serostatus was not recorded for the donor. A peripheral blood sample was collected from each donor, and TCR beta sequencing was performed on peripheral blood mononuclear cells. Genomic DNA extraction from the blood cell samples was performed with the Qiagen DNeasy Blood Extraction Kit.

A remark on this clone: Its antigen remains unidentified. Base-call qualities are not available, and no considerably larger clone is one nucleotide away.

Study-level results and caveats: Linkage disequilibrium might explain the correlated functional status among segregating V segments, but an unknown experimental factor could not be excluded. For the cohort, immune exposure information was limited to CMV serostatus. According to a later analysis, TCR association rates differed among HLA loci, with DRB1 alleles showing the most associated TCRs and HLA-C alleles showing the fewest. According to a later analysis, parvovirus B19, influenza, CMV and Epstein-Barr virus appeared linked to several top co-occurrence clusters. Because counts were too low, roughly 17 rarely observed V segments, including chromosome 9 orphons, were left out of the earlier analysis of 500 to 650 of the donors. Because some donors lacked HLA typing at each locus, the association tests relied only on the typed subset. When HLA alleles, especially DR and DQ, strongly co-occurred, TCR associations were difficult to assign to individual alleles. In a later analysis, more than 15,000 TCR beta sequences were associated with specific HLA alleles at a false discovery rate of 0.05. A further reported finding was that TCR beta sequences accurately predicted the HLA-A and HLA-B alleles for most subjects in the first cohort. The cohort was sequenced for TCR beta chains only, and without alpha or paired-chain data the features that could be detected were limited. Broadly in line with IMGT annotations, most TCR beta V segments showed up in productive rearrangements about 90% or about 30% of the time in an earlier analysis of about 500 of the donors. The 87-base-pair reads could not distinguish some IMGT-functional V segments, including TRBV6-2 and TRBV6-3, so those segments were excluded. Most CMV-associated TCR beta chains appeared to be HLA-restricted in a later analysis, and the HLA associations seemed to be driven largely by CMV exposure. It was suggested by the authors that the approach could potentially be generalized to other disease states and immunological phenotypes. According to a later genetic analysis, donors in an Asian-associated ancestry cluster had fewer N-insertions in productive TCRs than the approximately 650-donor mean. Three of the identified cytomegalovirus-associated TCR beta chains were confirmed in vitro to be specific for cytomegalovirus antigens. The study listed 150 to 200 TCR beta chains as associated with cytomegalovirus. The classifier was reported to diagnose cytomegalovirus status with high specificity and sensitivity in both the original and validation cohorts. An association between a missense DCLRE1C variant and V-gene and J-gene trimming of TCR beta chains was found in a later genetic analysis and replicated in an independent cohort. The presence/absence analyses assumed that sequencing depth was roughly uniform across donors, and that assumption may not be true. The sequencing pipeline was judged likely to have produced a cluster of highly shared sequence variants as a technical artifact. Most TCR sequences were seen in very few donors, while some public TCRs were found in many individuals. Compared with equally common non-associated chains, HLA-associated TCR beta chains in a later analysis were more clonally expanded and had lower generation probabilities.

The library was produced with the immunoSEQ multiplex PCR assay. For the multiplex PCR, a mixture combining 60 forward primers for TCR Vbeta segments and 13 reverse primers for TCR Jbeta segments was used. The CDR3 region of rearranged TCR beta genes was amplified from genomic DNA by a multiplex PCR assay. The amplified TCR beta libraries were sequenced on the Illumina HiSeq System as 87-base-pair reads. Per the source publication's procedure: In a later analysis, some 80 million unique TCR beta chains were counted across the roughly 610 repertoires, and roughly 9.9 million of these chains were shared by at least two donors. Raw reads were error-corrected and collapsed into unique sequences with a nearest-neighbor algorithm that merged closely related sequences to remove PCR and sequencing errors. To assign V, D and J gene segments, CDR3 sequences were aligned to IMGT reference sequences. For a sequence to be retained, a match of at least six nucleotides to both a V gene segment and a J gene segment was required. A rearrangement counted as productive if the CDR3 had no stop codons and remained in frame with V and J, and every other rearrangement counted as non-productive. CDR3 was defined by IMGT convention, running from the second conserved V-encoded cysteine to the conserved J-encoded phenylalanine. The earlier analysis of about 610 of the donors excluded sequences that lacked an unambiguous match to a single V gene segment. An earlier analysis of a few hundred of the donors called V segments functional above 56.7% productive rearrangements and segregating when the between-donor standard deviation exceeded 5%. A statistical classification framework was developed to diagnose cytomegalovirus status using the catalog of TCR beta chain sequences. In a later analysis, TCR nucleotide sequences were compared against IMGT/GENE-DB human TR gene sequences so that V and J genes could be assigned. Using the TCRdist pipeline, a later analysis assigned CDR3 sequences along with most-parsimonious VDJ recombination scenarios. In a later analysis, every TCR beta chain was defined by the combination of its CDR3 amino acid sequence and its V-gene family, and reads without a unique V-gene family were dropped. A later analysis removed several hundred highly shared, low-generation-probability nucleotide sequences to deal with suspected cross-contamination and a sequencing artifact. In a later analysis, a clonal expansion index was calculated for each public chain from normalized within-repertoire ranks of inferred template counts. In a later analysis, generation probabilities were computed with a VDJ recombination model fitted to out-of-frame rearrangements, and the resulting probabilities were checked against IGoR. In a later analysis, TCR-TCR, TCR-HLA and TCR-CMV co-occurrence was scored with hypergeometric tests, and a repertoire-size bias correction was applied to TCR pairs. In a later analysis, false discovery rates were estimated by permuting HLA or CMV assignments 20 times. In a later analysis, co-occurring TCRs were grouped using DBSCAN, and TCRdist sequence similarity was added for clustering within HLA-allele-positive subsets. Repertoires with fewer than 30,000 or more than 120,000 public chains, plus five repertoires with anomalous nucleotide sharing, were excluded from co-occurrence clustering. TCRdb mirrors the immuneACCESS table, restricted to in-frame sequences. Some clones are absent from its copies; in checked studies, under half trace to an unresolved V gene, and the reason for the others is unknown. The V and J calls and clone size are taken from that table; D and trimming were inferred from the DNA. Recorded for this sample are roughly 93,000 clones; under 80% of them occurred a single time. The ten largest clonotypes hold approximately 9.2% of the sample.

The chain is assembled from TRBV30 and TRBJ2-5; the D gene assignment is ambiguous. Specimen: PBMCs. The clonotype originates from a human donor in good health. The CDR3 protein: CAWVAPGQETQYF. The DNA reads TGTGCCTGGGTGGCCCCAGGTCAAGAGACCCAGTACTTC.